This T cell receptor (beta chain) derives from a study of ipilimumab plus nivolumab after autologous stem cell transplantation. Generated by immunoSEQ multiplex PCR, the TCRdb table keeps only in-frame clones and is missing some. The sample holds some 19,000 clones, around 81% seen once. The CDR3 is 14 amino acids. Germline loops: CDR1 SGHTA, CDR2 FQGNSA. Trimming stripped 5 bases from V and 6 bases from J, with 16 bases between. Checkpoint therapy with ipilimumab 1 mg/kg began 14 to 28 days after transplant. The rearrangement uses TRBV7-2 and TRBJ2-5, with D perhaps TRBD1 (6 bases). This clonotype originated in a male donor with diffuse large B-cell lymphoma. This specimen was PBMCs, taken in a trial of ipilimumab plus nivolumab as post-transplant consolidation. The CDR3 nucleotides read TGTGCCAGCAGCCCTGGGACATCTAAGAAGACCCAGTACTTC. It encodes CASSPGTSKKTQYF.